One and the same sample provided the 10 T cell receptor beta chains below, sequenced in a study of cytotoxic CD8 clonotypes in ibrutinib-treated CLL. The protocol was immunoSEQ multiplex PCR, while the TCRdb copy is restricted to in-frame clones and leaves out a portion. The data show roughly 250,000 clones, 70% seen once. Specimen: PBMCs, collected after 24 months of ibrutinib treatment. The receptors were gathered from a human donor with chronic lymphocytic leukemia.

CDR3 protein: CASSTRSDRAEGYTF. The CDR3 region has the DNA TGCGCCAGCAGTACACGGTCTGACAGGGCTGAAGGCTACACCTTC. The V and J genes are TRBV4-3 and TRBJ1-2; 7 bases fit TRBD1. Trimming took 6 bases from V and 8 from J; bases not matched to a gene: 15. The germline CDR1 and CDR2 sequences are LGHNA and YSLEER. The CDR3 runs to 15 residues.

The V gene is TRBV18, the J gene TRBJ2-1; D perhaps matches TRBD1 (5 bases). Germline CDR1 and CDR2: KGHSH and LQKENI. V was shortened by 2 bases and J by 0 bases, with 17 bases between the two germline ends. CDR3 length: 18 amino acids. DNA for the CDR3: TGTGCCAGCTCACCAGGGAAGGGGAAGGTAGGCTCCTACAATGAGCAGTTCTTC. It yields the protein CASSPGKGKVGSYNEQFF.

There are a few counts of this clone. The rearrangement joins TRBV18 to TRBJ1-1, with D unresolved. This CDR3 has 15 amino acids. The ends were cut back, 3 bases at V and 0 bases at J, with 11 bases in the middle. Germline-derived CDR1 and CDR2 are KGHSH and LQKENI. The CDR3 sequence: CASSPGSGMNTEAFF. CDR3 nucleotides: TGTGCCAGCTCACCGGGGTCGGGGATGAACACTGAAGCTTTCTTT.

This clone was detected a few times. The chain joins TRBV5-4 to TRBJ1-2; D is ambiguous. Deletions cut 4 bases from V and 2 bases from J, with 15 bases between. Per germline, CDR1 SGHNT and CDR2 YYREEE (reference sequence). The CDR3 totals 15 residues. For the CDR3, the DNA is TGTGCCAGCAGCCCGGACGGCGAGGGCAACTATGGCTACACCTTC. Translated, it gives CASSPDGEGNYGYTF. The full variable domain, rest sourced from reference TRBV5-4 and TRBJ1-2, is ETGVTQSPTHLIKTRGQQVTLRCSSQSGHNTVSWYQQALGQGPQFIFQYYREEENGRGNFPPRFSGLQFPNYSSELNVNALELDDSALYLCASSPDGEGNYGYTFGSGTRLTVV.

V is TRBV28 and J is TRBJ1-2; tentative D call: TRBD1 (6 bases). Trimming shortened V by 5 bases and J by 5 bases, and 12 bases separated the two germline ends. The CDR3 is 13 residues long. Germline loops: CDR1 MDHEN, CDR2 SYDVKM. The CDR3 DNA follows: TGTGCCAGCAGTACGGACAGTTATTATGGCTACACCTTC. This encodes CASSTDSYYGYTF.

The chain is built from TRBV27 and TRBJ2-7, with D tentatively TRBD2 (7 bases). V was pared by 4 bases and J by 3 bases, with 16 bases between. The CDR3 extends over 15 amino acids. Per the germline V gene, CDR1 is MNHEY and CDR2 is SMNVEV (reference sequence). The CDR3 reads CASSSTGAGDYEQYF. CDR3 DNA: TGTGCCAGCAGTTCCACGGGGGCGGGGGACTACGAGCAGTACTTC.

The chain combines TRBV6-5 with TRBJ2-1; D tentatively reads TRBD1 or TRBD2 (5 bases each). V was cut by 5 bases and J by 12 bases, with 5 bases left in between. Looked up from germline, CDR1 is MNHEY and CDR2 is SVGAGI. CDR3 length equals 9 residues. As DNA, the CDR3 is TGTGCCAGCAGTGGGGGGCAGTTCTTC. Translation gives CASSGGQFF.

This chain joins TRBV11-2 and TRBJ2-1; 8 bases are shared with TRBD1. There are 15 residues in the CDR3. The germline CDR1 and CDR2 sequences are SGHAT and FQNNGV. With 3 bases clipped from V and 8 bases from J, the junction kept 9 bases outside the gene matches. The CDR3 sequence: CASSFRTGTNDEQFF. In nucleotides, the CDR3 is TGTGCCAGCAGCTTTCGGACAGGGACGAACGATGAGCAGTTCTTC.

V gene TRBV28 combines with J gene TRBJ1-1; D possibly corresponds to TRBD1 (5 bases). V was clipped by 1 base and J by 4 bases, with 13 bases between them. This CDR3 region has 15 residues. Germline CDR1 and CDR2: MDHEN and SYDVKM. The DNA for the CDR3 is TGTGCCAGCAGTTTATCGGTGGGGGTCGGCACTGAAGCTTTCTTT. Translation: CASSLSVGVGTEAFF.

The chain links TRBV6-5 to TRBJ2-3; D perhaps matches TRBD1 (5 bases). Germline assignment: CDR1 MNHEY and CDR2 SVGAGI. This CDR3 is built from 15 residues. Trimming stripped 2 bases from V and 5 bases from J, with 14 bases between. CDR3 DNA sequence: TGTGCCAGCAGTTACCAGACAGACGCCCGAGATACGCAGTATTTT. It is translated as CASSYQTDARDTQYF.